Presented here are 8 T cell receptor beta chains from one specimen sequenced in a study of T-cell reconstitution after alpha-beta-depleted transplantation in children. Preparation of the TCRbeta library involved a method that used unique molecular identifiers. TCRdb ran MiXCR on the PCR reads and lists one entry per CDR3 protein. In the table there are around 960,000 distinct CDR3 sequences, roughly 31% of which are singletons. Material: PBMCs, mostly from graft donor cells, obtained 360 days after TCRalphabeta/CD19-depleted stem cell transplant. These receptors were obtained from a boy under two years old who had a stem cell transplant for SCID, so the T cells may come from the graft donor.

The V gene is TRBV20-1, the J gene TRBJ2-2, with unresolved D. Germline V lookup: CDR1 DFQATT, CDR2 SNEGSKA (reference sequence). V was clipped by 1 base and J by 0 bases, with 9 bases between them. The CDR3 contains 15 residues. CDR3 sequence reads: CSARGAVANTGELFF. DNA for the CDR3: TGCAGTGCTAGAGGCGCGGTCGCGAACACCGGGGAGCTGTTTTTT.

The rearrangement links TRBV9 to TRBJ2-3; D is undetermined. CDR1 is SGDLS, CDR2 YYNGEE, per germline. This CDR3 spans 15 amino acids. Trimming stripped 3 bases from V and 2 bases from J, with 13 bases between. Here the CDR3 reads CASSGDGSYTDTQYF. As DNA, the CDR3 is TGTGCCAGCAGCGGCGACGGATCCTACACAGATACGCAGTATTTT.

This chain links TRBV20-1 with TRBJ2-7, with D possibly TRBD1 on 6 matching bases. V was cut by 2 bases and J by 3 bases, with 8 bases left in between. Germline V gene sequence: CDR1 DFQATT, CDR2 SNEGSKA (reference sequence). The CDR3 consists of 12 residues. The CDR3 nucleotides are TGCAGTGCTAGAACGGACAGCTACGAGCAGTACTTC. It is translated as CSARTDSYEQYF.

The J gene is TRBJ2-1, the V gene TRBV18; D is possibly TRBD2 (6 bases). The CDR3 has 16 residues. The germline V and J ends were trimmed by 0 bases and 4 bases, with 13 bases remaining between them. Germline-derived CDR1 and CDR2 are KGHSH and LQKENI. Written as DNA, the CDR3 is TGTGCCAGCTCACCACCGGCTGCGGGGTCATACAATGAGCAGTTCTTC. Amino acids: CASSPPAAGSYNEQFF.

The chain has TRBV2 and TRBJ2-7; tentative D call: TRBD1 (5 bases). CDR1 and CDR2 from the germline V gene are SNHLY and FYNNEI. Trimming pared 5 bases from V and 4 bases from J, leaving 12 bases between. This CDR3 has 13 amino acids. The CDR3 loop reads CASSRQSIYEQYF. CDR3 DNA sequence: TGTGCCAGCAGTCGACAGAGTATTTACGAGCAGTACTTC. The variable domain in full, with the rest retrieved from reference TRBV2 and TRBJ2-7, is EPEVTQTPSHQVTQMGQEVILRCVPISNHLYFYWYRQILGQKVEFLVSFYNNEISEKSEIFDDQFSVERPDGSNFTLKIRSTKLEDSAMYFCASSRQSIYEQYFGPGTRLTVT.

This sequence joins TRBV4-1 and TRBJ1-4, with no clear D. With 3 bases removed from V and 7 bases from J, the gap between germline ends came to 24 bases. This CDR3 is built from 18 residues. Germline V gene data show CDR1 as MGHRA and CDR2 as YSYEKL. The CDR3 DNA is TGCGCCAGCAGCCACGGTCAACTCCCGGGAGGAAAGGGTGAAAAACTGTTTTTT. This codes for CASSHGQLPGGKGEKLFF.

This chain connects TRBV9 to TRBJ2-2, with 9 nucleotides matching TRBD1. The CDR3 extends over 15 amino acids. After removal of 4 bases from V and 7 bases from J, the junction contained 8 bases not matched to a gene. Germline CDR1 is SGDLS and CDR2 is YYNGEE. The CDR3 sequence is CASSTTGQGGGELFF. The DNA of the CDR3 is TGTGCCAGCAGCACTACGGGACAGGGAGGCGGGGAGCTGTTTTTT.

The V gene is TRBV18, the J gene TRBJ2-3; TRBD1 agrees at 10 bases. The CDR3 length is 16 residues. The trim removed 6 bases at V and 1 base at J, leaving 7 bases unmatched. Germline lookup yields CDR1 KGHSH and CDR2 LQKENI. CDR3 residues: CASSLGQGVGTDTQYF. The CDR3 coding sequence is TGTGCCAGCTCCCTCGGACAGGGGGTAGGCACAGATACGCAGTATTTT.